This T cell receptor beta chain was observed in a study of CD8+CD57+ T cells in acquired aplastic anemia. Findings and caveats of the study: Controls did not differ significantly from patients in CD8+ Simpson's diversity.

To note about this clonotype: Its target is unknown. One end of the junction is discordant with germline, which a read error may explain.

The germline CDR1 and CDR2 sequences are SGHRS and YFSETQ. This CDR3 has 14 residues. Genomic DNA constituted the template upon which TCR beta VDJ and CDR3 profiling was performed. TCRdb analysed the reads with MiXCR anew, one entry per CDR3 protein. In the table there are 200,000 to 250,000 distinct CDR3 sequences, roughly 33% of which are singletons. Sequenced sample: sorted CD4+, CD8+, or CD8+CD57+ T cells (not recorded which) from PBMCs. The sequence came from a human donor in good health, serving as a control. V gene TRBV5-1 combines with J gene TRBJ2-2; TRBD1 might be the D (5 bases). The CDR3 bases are TGCCCCAGCAGCCCCCAGGGGAACACCGGGGAGCTGTTTTTT. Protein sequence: CPSSPQGNTGELFF.